This T cell receptor (beta chain) appears in the sequencing data of a study of blood T cell repertoires in COVID-19. Study in general: Donors in the United States, Italy and Spain gave samples during acute or convalescent COVID-19. T cells, B-cell-depleted T cells, or PBMCs supplied cDNA or gDNA.

V lost 7 bases, J lost 2 bases, and 4 bases stayed unmatched. The CDR3 contains 14 residues. Germline V gives CDR1 SNHLY, CDR2 FYNNEI. In the original workflow: Reference gene primers were amplified, and this amplification served to estimate nucleated cell counts. The protocol was immunoSEQ multiplex PCR, while the TCRdb copy is restricted to in-frame clones and leaves out a portion. Clone size and V and J calls were adopted from that table, with D and trimming inferred from the DNA. Of approximately 230,000 clones in the sample, more than 65% were seen once. The sequence derives from a woman aged 40 to 55 with active or convalescent COVID-19. The chain joins TRBV2 to TRBJ2-1; 8 bases are shared with TRBD2. What was sequenced was peripheral blood. The CDR3 loop reads CASNSGGPYNEQFF. The CDR3 DNA reads as TGTGCCAGCAACAGCGGGGGACCCTACAATGAGCAGTTCTTC.